Listed below are T cell receptor beta chains from one sample, sequenced in a study of T cells in localized non-small cell lung cancer. Sequencing used immunoSEQ multiplex PCR; TCRdb keeps in-frame clones, though not all of them. Of about 40,000 clones in the sample, around 86% were seen once. Source: peripheral blood, taken before any cancer treatment. These receptors were collected from a man aged 40 to 69 with stage I lung adenocarcinoma. CDR3s include the opening cysteine and the closing phenylalanine or tryptophan. A D gene is named only where the DNA matches it firmly. The size of a clone is reported for some rows only, either as once, few or many, or as a class for expanded clones.

CDR3nt	CDR3aa	d_gene	v_gene	abundance	j_gene
TGTGCCAGCAGTCCCGGACTAGCGGGATATGAGCAGTTCTTC	CASSPGLAGYEQFF	TRBD2	TRBV27	NA	TRBJ2-1
TGTGCCAGCAGTCCAGGGTGGCAAGAGACCCAGTACTTC	CASSPGWQETQYF	NA	TRBV6-5	once	TRBJ2-5
TGTGCCAGCAGCTTCGCTGGACAGTCCGGGGAGCTGTTTTTT	CASSFAGQSGELFF	NA	TRBV7-2	NA	TRBJ2-2
TGTGCCAGCAGCTTGGAGGGACTAGCGGGAGGGGTGGGCGAGCAGTACTTC	CASSLEGLAGGVGEQYF	TRBD2	TRBV5-4	once	TRBJ2-7
TGTGCCAGTAGTCCCGGGCAGGGGAACAATCAGCCCCAGCATTTT	CASSPGQGNNQPQHF	NA	TRBV19	NA	TRBJ1-5
TGCGCCAGCGCGAATGAGCAGTTCTTC	CASANEQFF	NA	TRBV5-1	once	TRBJ2-1
TGTGCCACCACGGACAGCGGGCAAGAGACCCAGTACTTC	CATTDSGQETQYF	NA	TRBV28	once	TRBJ2-5
TGTGCCAGCAGCCCAAAGCAGAGACTAGCGGGAGAGACCCAGTACTTC	CASSPKQRLAGETQYF	TRBD2	TRBV7-9	NA	TRBJ2-5
TGTGCCAGTTTATCAGGGGGAACTGGCTACACCTTC	CASLSGGTGYTF	TRBD1	TRBV19	NA	TRBJ1-2
TGTGCCAGCAGCCTCGGAGCGTCCGGGGAGCTGTTTTTT	CASSLGASGELFF	NA	TRBV7-3	NA	TRBJ2-2
TGTGCCAGCAGCCAAGACAGGGGATATGAAAAACTGTTTTTT	CASSQDRGYEKLFF	NA	TRBV4-2	NA	TRBJ1-4
TGTGCCAGCAGTCTCTTCTTCCCGGAAGCTTTCTTT	CASSLFFPEAFF	NA	TRBV2	NA	TRBJ1-1
TGCAGCGTCCGCGGGACAGGGCTATACGAGCAGTACTTC	CSVRGTGLYEQYF	TRBD1	TRBV29-1	NA	TRBJ2-7
TGTGCCAGCAGCTTAGTGGGAAGAGACAATGAGCAGTTCTTC	CASSLVGRDNEQFF	NA	TRBV5-5	few	TRBJ2-1
TGTGCCTCCGGGGACGGACCACCCGGGGGATCTCACGAGCAGTACTTC	CASGDGPPGGSHEQYF	NA	TRBV10-3	NA	TRBJ2-7
TGCGCCAGCAGCCAAGAAGAGAGGCGGGGCACAGATACGCAGTATTTT	CASSQEERRGTDTQYF	NA	TRBV4-3	once	TRBJ2-3
TGTGCCAGCAGCTCCCCCTACGAGCAGTACTTC	CASSSPYEQYF	NA	TRBV7-9	once	TRBJ2-7
TGTGCCAGCTCACCGGAACTAGCGGGAACGTACGAGCAGTACTTC	CASSPELAGTYEQYF	TRBD2	TRBV18	NA	TRBJ2-7
TGTGCCAGCAGCTTTCGGACTAGCGGCAGGGGAGGCACCGGGGAGCTGTTTTTT	CASSFRTSGRGGTGELFF	TRBD2	TRBV7-2	NA	TRBJ2-2